Below, one T cell receptor beta chain is given with its context. Library preparation (for TCRbeta) was performed with unique molecular identifiers. TCRdb processed the PCR reads anew with MiXCR; each CDR3 protein has one entry. The repertoire has 540,000 or so distinct CDR3 sequences, 23% of them found once; the top ten carry about 14%. This specimen belongs to a study of T-cell reconstitution after alpha-beta-depleted transplantation in children. This clonotype was obtained from a boy younger than two who had a stem cell transplant for acute myeloid leukemia, so the T cells may come from the graft donor. This specimen consisted of PBMCs, mostly from graft donor cells, obtained 360 days after TCRalphabeta/CD19-depleted stem cell transplant.

The CDR3 region is CASSRTGQGAGEQYF. CDR3 sequence (DNA): TGTGCCAGCAGCCGGACGGGACAGGGGGCTGGCGAGCAGTACTTC. The rearrangement joins TRBV7-3 to TRBJ2-7; TRBD1 agrees at 12 bases. The CDR3 is made up of 15 amino acids. The junction had 8 bases not matched to a gene; V was cut back by 5 bases and J by 6 bases. The germline V gene has CDR1 SGHTA and CDR2 FQGTGA.